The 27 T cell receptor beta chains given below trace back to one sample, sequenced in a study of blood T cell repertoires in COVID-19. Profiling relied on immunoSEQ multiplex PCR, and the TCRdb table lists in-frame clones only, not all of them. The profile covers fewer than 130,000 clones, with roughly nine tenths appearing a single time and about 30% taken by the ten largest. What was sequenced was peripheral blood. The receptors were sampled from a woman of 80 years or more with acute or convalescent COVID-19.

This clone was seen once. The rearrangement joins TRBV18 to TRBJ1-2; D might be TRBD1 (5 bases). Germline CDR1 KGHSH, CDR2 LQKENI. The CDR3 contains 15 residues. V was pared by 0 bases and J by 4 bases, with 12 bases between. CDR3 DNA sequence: TGTGCCAGCTCACCACCGGGCAGCGGGACCTATGGCTACACCTTC. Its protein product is CASSPPGSGTYGYTF.

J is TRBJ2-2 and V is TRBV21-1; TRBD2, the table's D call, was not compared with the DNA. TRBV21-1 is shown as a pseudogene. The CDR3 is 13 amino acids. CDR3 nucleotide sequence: TGTGCCAGCAGCAGGGACTCTCCCGGGGAGCTGTTTTTT. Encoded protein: CASSRDSPGELFF.

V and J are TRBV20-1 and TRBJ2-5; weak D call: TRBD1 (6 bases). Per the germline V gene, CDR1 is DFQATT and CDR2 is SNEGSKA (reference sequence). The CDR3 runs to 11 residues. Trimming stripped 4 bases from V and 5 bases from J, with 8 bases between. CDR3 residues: CSAKGQETQYF. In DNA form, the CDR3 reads TGCAGTGCTAAAGGACAGGAGACCCAGTACTTC.

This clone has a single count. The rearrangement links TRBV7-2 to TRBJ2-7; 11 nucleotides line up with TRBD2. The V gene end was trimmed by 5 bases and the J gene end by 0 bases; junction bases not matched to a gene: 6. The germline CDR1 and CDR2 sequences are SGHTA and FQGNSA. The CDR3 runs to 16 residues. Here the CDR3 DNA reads TGTGCCAGCAGCGATCTGGGACTAGCGGACTCCTACGAGCAGTACTTC. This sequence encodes CASSDLGLADSYEQYF.

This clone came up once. CDR3 nucleotide sequence: TGTGCCAGTAGTGGCACAGGGACACGGAACACTGAAGCTTTCTTT. Encoded protein: CASSGTGTRNTEAFF. The rearrangement joins TRBV19 to TRBJ1-1; a possible D gene is TRBD1 (6 bases). Germline V gives CDR1 LNHDA, CDR2 SQIVND (reference sequence). Trimming shortened V by 5 bases and J by 1 base, and 14 bases separated the two germline ends. This CDR3 has 15 amino acids.

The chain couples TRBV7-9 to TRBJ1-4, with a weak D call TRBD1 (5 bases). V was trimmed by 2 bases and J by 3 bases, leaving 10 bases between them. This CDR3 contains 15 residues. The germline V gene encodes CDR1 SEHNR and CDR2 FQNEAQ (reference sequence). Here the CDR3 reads CASSLRDSPNEKLFF. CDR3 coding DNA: TGTGCCAGCAGCTTACGTGACAGTCCTAATGAAAAACTGTTTTTT.

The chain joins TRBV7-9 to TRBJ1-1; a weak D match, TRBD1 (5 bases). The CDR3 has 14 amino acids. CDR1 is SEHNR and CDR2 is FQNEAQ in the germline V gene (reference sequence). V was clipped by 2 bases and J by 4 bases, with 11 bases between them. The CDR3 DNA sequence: TGTGCCAGCAGCTTATCCCTTCAGGGCACTGAAGCTTTCTTT. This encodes CASSLSLQGTEAFF.

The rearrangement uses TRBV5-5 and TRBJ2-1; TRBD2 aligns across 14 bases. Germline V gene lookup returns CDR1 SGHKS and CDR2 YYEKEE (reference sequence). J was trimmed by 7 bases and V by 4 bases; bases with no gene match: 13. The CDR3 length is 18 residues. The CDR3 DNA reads TGTGCCAGCAGCCACGGACTAGCGGGGGGACCGACGTGGAATGAGCAGTTCTTC. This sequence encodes CASSHGLAGGPTWNEQFF.

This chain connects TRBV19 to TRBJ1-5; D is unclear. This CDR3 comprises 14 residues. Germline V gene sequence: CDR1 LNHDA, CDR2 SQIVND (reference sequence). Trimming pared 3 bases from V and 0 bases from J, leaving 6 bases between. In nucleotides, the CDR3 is TGTGCCAGTAGTATCGGGAATAGCAATCAGCCCCAGCATTTT. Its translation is CASSIGNSNQPQHF.

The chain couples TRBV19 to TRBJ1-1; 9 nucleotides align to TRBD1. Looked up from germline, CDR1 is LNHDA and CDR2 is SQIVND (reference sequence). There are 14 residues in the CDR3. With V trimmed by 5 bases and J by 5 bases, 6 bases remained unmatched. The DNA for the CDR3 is TGTGCCAGTAGTGTACAGGGGGCTCCTACTGAAGCTTTCTTT. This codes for CASSVQGAPTEAFF.

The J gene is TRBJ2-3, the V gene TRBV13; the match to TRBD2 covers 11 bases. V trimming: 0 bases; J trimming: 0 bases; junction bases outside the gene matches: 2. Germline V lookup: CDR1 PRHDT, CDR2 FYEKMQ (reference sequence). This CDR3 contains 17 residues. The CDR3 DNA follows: TGTGCCAGCAGCTTAGGGACTAGCGGGGTCAGCACAGATACGCAGTATTTT. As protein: CASSLGTSGVSTDTQYF.

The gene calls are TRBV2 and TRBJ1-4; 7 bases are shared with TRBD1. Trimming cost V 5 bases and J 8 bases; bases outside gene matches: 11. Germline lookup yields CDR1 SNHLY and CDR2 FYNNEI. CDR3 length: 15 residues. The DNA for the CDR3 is TGTGCCAGCAGTCCCTCACAGGGGACCGGGGAAAAACTGTTTTTT. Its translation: CASSPSQGTGEKLFF. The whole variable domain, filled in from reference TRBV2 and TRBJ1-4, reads EPEVTQTPSHQVTQMGQEVILRCVPISNHLYFYWYRQILGQKVEFLVSFYNNEISEKSEIFDDQFSVERPDGSNFTLKIRSTKLEDSAMYFCASSPSQGTGEKLFFGSGTQLSVL.

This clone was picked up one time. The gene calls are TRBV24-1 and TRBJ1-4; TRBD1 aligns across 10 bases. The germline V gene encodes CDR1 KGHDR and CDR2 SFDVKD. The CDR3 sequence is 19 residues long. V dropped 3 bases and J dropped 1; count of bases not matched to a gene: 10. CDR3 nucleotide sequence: TGTGCCACCAGTGATGAACCGGGACAGGGGTTCAAAACTAATGAAAAACTGTTTTTT. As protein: CATSDEPGQGFKTNEKLFF.

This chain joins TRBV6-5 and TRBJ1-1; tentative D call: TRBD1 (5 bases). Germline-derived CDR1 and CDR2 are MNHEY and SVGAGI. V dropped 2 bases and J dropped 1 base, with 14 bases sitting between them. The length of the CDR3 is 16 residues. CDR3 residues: CASSYVGGGKNTEAFF. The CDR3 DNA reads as TGTGCCAGCAGTTACGTGGGCGGGGGGAAGAACACTGAAGCTTTCTTT.

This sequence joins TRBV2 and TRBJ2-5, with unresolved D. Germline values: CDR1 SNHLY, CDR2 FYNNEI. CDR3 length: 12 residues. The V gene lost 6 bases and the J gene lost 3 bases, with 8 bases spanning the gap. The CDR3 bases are TGTGCCAGCAGCAGGATGGAAGAGACCCAGTACTTC. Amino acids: CASSRMEETQYF.

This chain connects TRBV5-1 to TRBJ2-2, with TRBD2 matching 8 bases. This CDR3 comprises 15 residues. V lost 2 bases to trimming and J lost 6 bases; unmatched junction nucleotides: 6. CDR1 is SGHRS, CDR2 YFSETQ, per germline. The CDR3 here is CASSFNGGVAGELFF. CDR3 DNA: TGCGCCAGCAGCTTTAACGGGGGGGTCGCCGGGGAGCTGTTTTTT.

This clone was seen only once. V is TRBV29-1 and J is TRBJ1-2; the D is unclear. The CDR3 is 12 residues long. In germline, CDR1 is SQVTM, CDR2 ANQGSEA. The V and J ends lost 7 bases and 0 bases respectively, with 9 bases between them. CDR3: CSADGTNYGYTF. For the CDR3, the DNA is TGCAGCGCTGACGGGACTAACTATGGCTACACCTTC. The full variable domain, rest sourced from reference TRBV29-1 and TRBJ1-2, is SAVISQKPSRDICQRGTSLTIQCQVDSQVTMMFWYRQQPGQSLTLIATANQGSEATYESGFVIDKFPISRPNLTFSTLTVSNMSPEDSSIYLCSADGTNYGYTFGSGTRLTVV.

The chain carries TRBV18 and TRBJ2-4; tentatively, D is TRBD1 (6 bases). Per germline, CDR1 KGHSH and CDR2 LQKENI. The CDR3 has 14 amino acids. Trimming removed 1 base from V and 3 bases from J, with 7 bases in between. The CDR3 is CASSPQGDKNIQYF. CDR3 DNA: TGTGCCAGCTCACCACAGGGGGACAAAAACATTCAGTACTTC. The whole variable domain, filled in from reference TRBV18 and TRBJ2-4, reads NAGVMQNPRHLVRRRGQEARLRCSPMKGHSHVYWYRQLPEEGLKFMVYLQKENIIDESGMPKERFSAEFPKEGPSILRIQQVVRGDSAAYFCASSPQGDKNIQYFGAGTRLSVL.

The CDR3 here is CSASVQGDPSGYTF. The CDR3 DNA sequence: TGCAGTGCTAGTGTTCAGGGGGATCCCTCTGGCTACACCTTC. The chain links TRBV20-1 to TRBJ1-2; 7 bases align to TRBD1. Per germline, CDR1 DFQATT and CDR2 SNEGSKA (reference sequence). The CDR3 has 14 residues. V lost 3 bases, J lost 7 bases, and 11 bases stayed unmatched.

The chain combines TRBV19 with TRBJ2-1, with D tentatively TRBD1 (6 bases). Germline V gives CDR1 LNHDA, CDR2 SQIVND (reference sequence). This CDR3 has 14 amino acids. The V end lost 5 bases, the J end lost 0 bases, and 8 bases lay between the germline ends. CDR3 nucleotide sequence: TGTGCCAGTAGTCGACAGGTCTCCTACAATGAGCAGTTCTTC. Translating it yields CASSRQVSYNEQFF.

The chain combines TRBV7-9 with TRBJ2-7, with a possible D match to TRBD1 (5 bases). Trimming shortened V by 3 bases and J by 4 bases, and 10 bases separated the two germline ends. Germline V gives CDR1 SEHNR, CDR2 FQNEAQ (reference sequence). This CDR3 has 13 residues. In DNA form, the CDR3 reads TGTGCCAGCAGCTTCAGGGAAGGGTACGAGCAGTACTTC. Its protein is CASSFREGYEQYF.

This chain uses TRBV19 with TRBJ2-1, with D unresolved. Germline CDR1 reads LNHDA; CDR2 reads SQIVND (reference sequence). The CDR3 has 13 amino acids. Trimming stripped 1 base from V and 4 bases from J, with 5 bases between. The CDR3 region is CASSIGRYNEQFF. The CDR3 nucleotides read TGTGCCAGTAGTATAGGCAGATACAATGAGCAGTTCTTC.

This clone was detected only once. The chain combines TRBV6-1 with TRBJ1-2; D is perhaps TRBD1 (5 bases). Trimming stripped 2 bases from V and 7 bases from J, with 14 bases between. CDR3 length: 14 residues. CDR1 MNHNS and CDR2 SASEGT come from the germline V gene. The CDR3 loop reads CASSERRGAGGYTF. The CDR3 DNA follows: TGTGCCAGCAGTGAACGGAGGGGCGCGGGTGGCTACACCTTC.

As DNA, the CDR3 is TGTGCCTGGAGTGAGGGGATCCCCTACGAGCAGTACTTC. Its translation: CAWSEGIPYEQYF. The chain carries TRBV30 and TRBJ2-7; a weak D match, TRBD1 (5 bases). V was cut by 1 base and J by 2 bases, with 9 bases left in between. Germline V gene lookup returns CDR1 GTSNPN and CDR2 SVGIG (reference sequence). The CDR3 runs 13 residues.

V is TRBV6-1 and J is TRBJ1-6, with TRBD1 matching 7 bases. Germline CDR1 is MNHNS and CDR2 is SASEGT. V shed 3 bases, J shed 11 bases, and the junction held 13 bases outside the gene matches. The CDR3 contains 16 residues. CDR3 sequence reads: CASSEQFSQGGAPLHF. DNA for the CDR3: TGTGCCAGCAGTGAGCAGTTTTCGCAGGGGGGCGCACCCCTCCACTTT.

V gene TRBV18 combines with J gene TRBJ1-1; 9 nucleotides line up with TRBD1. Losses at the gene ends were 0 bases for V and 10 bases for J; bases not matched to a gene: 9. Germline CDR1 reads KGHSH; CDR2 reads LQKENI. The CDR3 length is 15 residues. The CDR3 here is CASSPPGQGFFLAFF. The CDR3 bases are TGTGCCAGCTCACCACCGGGACAGGGTTTTTTCTTAGCTTTCTTT.

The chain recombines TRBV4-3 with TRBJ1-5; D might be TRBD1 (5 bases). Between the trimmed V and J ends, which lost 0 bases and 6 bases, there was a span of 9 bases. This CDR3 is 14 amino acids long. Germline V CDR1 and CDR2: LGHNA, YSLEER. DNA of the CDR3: TGCGCCAGCAGCCAAGACCGGGGGACTCAGCCCCAGCATTTT. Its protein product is CASSQDRGTQPQHF.